A selection of T cell receptor beta chains follows, all from one sample in a study of metastatic and nonmetastatic thyroid tumors. Via MiXCR, TCRdb re-called the PCR reads. In the table there are about 7,000 clones, approximately 40% of which are singletons. What was sequenced was tumor tissue. These receptors all stem from a female donor with papillary thyroid cancer or a benign thyroid nodule (not recorded which). Some clones in this sample may be carry-over from other donors' samples. Each CDR3 is given with its conserved first and last residue. A D gene is named only where the DNA matches it firmly. Clone size is stated in some rows and not others, as once, few, many or a class when expanded.

D,J,size,length,V,DNA,CDR3
NA,TRBJ2-1,few,18,TRBV6-2/TRBV6-3,TGTGCCAGCAGTTACTTTGGGTGGGTCCGCCGCTCCTACAATGAGCAGTTCTTC,CASSYFGWVRRSYNEQFF
NA,TRBJ1-2,NA,13,TRBV20-1,TGCAGTGCTAGAGTCCGTCTAACTCCTGGCTACACCTTC,CSARVRLTPGYTF
NA,TRBJ1-1,NA,14,TRBV5-5,TGTGCCAGCAGCTACACGTCCCTGAACACTGAAGCTTTCTTT,CASSYTSLNTEAFF
TRBD1,TRBJ2-1,NA,14,TRBV7-2,TGTGCCAGCAGCTTAAAAAGGTCAGGGGGTGAGCAGTTCTTC,CASSLKRSGGEQFF
TRBD1,TRBJ1-1,NA,14,TRBV12-3/TRBV12-4,TGTGCCAGCAGTGCGTCAGGGGGGCAGCCTGAAGCTTTCTTT,CASSASGGQPEAFF
NA,TRBJ2-7,few,10,TRBV27,TGTGCCAGCAGTTCATACGAGCAGTACTTC,CASSSYEQYF
NA,TRBJ1-5,few,14,TRBV12-3/TRBV12-4,TGTGCCAGCAGTTTAGATAGGGTAGATCAGCCCCAGCATTTT,CASSLDRVDQPQHF
NA,TRBJ2-1,large,18,TRBV27,TGTGCCAGCAGTTCCCCCAGGAGAACAGATATTCCCTACAATGAGCAGTTCTTC,CASSSPRRTDIPYNEQFF
NA,TRBJ2-1,medium-sized,14,TRBV10-3,TGTGCCATCAGTGAGACGCTAAGGGACAATGAGCAGTTCTTC,CAISETLRDNEQFF
NA,TRBJ1-1,NA,13,TRBV30,TGTGCCTGGAGTCGGACTGAAAACACTGAAGCTTTCTTT,CAWSRTENTEAFF
NA,TRBJ1-2,NA,14,TRBV11-3,TGTGCCAGCAGCCCTGGAGTAGGGGATGATGGCTACACCTTC,CASSPGVGDDGYTF
TRBD2,TRBJ2-5,few,13,TRBV27,TGTGCCAGCAGTTGGACTAGCCGGGAGACCCAGTACTTC,CASSWTSRETQYF
NA,TRBJ2-3,NA,15,TRBV20-1,TGCAGTGCTAGAGATGACTGGGTTAGCACAGATACGCAGTATTTT,CSARDDWVSTDTQYF
NA,TRBJ1-5,NA,16,TRBV27,TGTGCCATCAGTTTAGATGGGGGGCGTAGCTATCGGCCCCAGCATTTT,CAISLDGGRSYRPQHF
NA,TRBJ2-2,NA,14,TRBV7-2,TGTGCCAGCAGCTTAGAAGGGAACACCGGGGAGCTGTTTTTT,CASSLEGNTGELFF
NA,TRBJ2-2,NA,15,TRBV5-1,TGCGCCAGCAGCTTGGCGCCAGGGGCGACCGGGGAGCTGTTTTTT,CASSLAPGATGELFF
NA,TRBJ1-2,medium-sized,15,TRBV7-2,TGTGCCAGCAGCCCACGATCAGTTGCTAACTATGGCTACACCTTC,CASSPRSVANYGYTF
NA,TRBJ2-1,few,12,TRBV7-2,TGTGCCAGCAGCCGCCAAATAGACGAGCAGTTCTTC,CASSRQIDEQFF
TRBD1,TRBJ2-7,NA,15,TRBV11-3,TGTGCCAGCAGCCTTGGCCCCGGGACAGCCTACGAGCAGTACTTC,CASSLGPGTAYEQYF
NA,TRBJ1-5,NA,13,TRBV27,TGTGCCAGCAGTTTTGGGGGAGCTCAGCCCCAGCATTTT,CASSFGGAQPQHF
NA,TRBJ1-1,few,13,TRBV6-1,TGTGCCAGCAGCGAACCGCGTTACACTGAAGCTTTCTTT,CASSEPRYTEAFF
TRBD1,TRBJ2-5,few,14,TRBV15,TGTGCCACCAGCAGAGTAGCAGGGGGCGAGACCCAGTACTTC,CATSRVAGGETQYF
NA,TRBJ2-2,few,12,TRBV7-3,TGTGCCAGCAGCTTAATGAACGGGGAGCTGTTTTTT,CASSLMNGELFF
TRBD1,TRBJ2-7,NA,16,TRBV5-1,TGCGCCAGCAGCTTGGGGGGGACAGGAGCAGCCTACGAGCAGTACTTC,CASSLGGTGAAYEQYF
TRBD2,TRBJ2-1,NA,13,TRBV7-3,TGTGCCTCAGGGACTAGCGGGTGGGATGAGCAGTTCTTC,CASGTSGWDEQFF
NA,TRBJ2-7,medium-sized,13,TRBV5-6,TGTGCCAGCAGCTTTTTTAACTCCTACGAGCAGTACTTC,CASSFFNSYEQYF
NA,TRBJ2-2,NA,16,TRBV24-1,TGTGCCACCAGTGATTTGCCACCGGCGAACACCTTGGAGCTGTTTTTT,CATSDLPPANTLELFF